The 32 T cell receptor beta chains below come from one sample, sequenced in a study of T cell clonality in common variable immunodeficiency. Method: immunoSEQ multiplex PCR; TCRdb's copy keeps in-frame clones and lacks some. The repertoire consists of tens of thousands of clones, none detected only once. The sequenced material came from peripheral blood mononuclear cells. These TCRs come from a person aged 18 to 70 in good health.

At least ten counts were recorded for this clone. From the germline J gene comes the end of the CDR3, since the read stops 3 residues before it. The chain combines TRBV28 with TRBJ1-1, with 12 bases lining up with TRBD1. Losses at the gene ends were 1 base for V and 5 bases for J; bases not matched to a gene: 5. CDR1 is MDHEN, CDR2 SYDVKM, per germline. The CDR3 consists of 16 residues. The sequenced part of the CDR3 DNA is TGTGCCAGCAGTTTATCCGGGACAGGGGGCAGGACTGAA. This translates into CASSLSGTGGRTE. The whole CDR3 protein reads CASSLSGTGGRTEAFF. Full variable domain (outside the CDR3, taken from reference TRBV28 and TRBJ1-1): DVKVTQSSRYLVKRTGEKVFLECVQDMDHENMFWYRQDPGLGLRLIYFSYDVKMKEKGDIPEGYSVSREKKERFSLILESASTNQTSMYLCASSLSGTGGRTEAFFGQGTRLTVV.

This clone was found many times. The CDR3 reads CASSLTGPTDTQYF. CDR3 DNA, as far as it was read: TGTGCCAGCAGCTTAACGGGGCCCACAGATACG. This rearrangement joins TRBV7-3 to TRBJ2-3; D is perhaps TRBD1 (5 bases). The read falls 3 residues short of the CDR3 end, and the missing part is taken from the germline J gene. Per germline, CDR1 SGHTA and CDR2 FQGTGA. V lost 0 bases to trimming and J lost 2 bases, with 6 bases between them. This CDR3 spans 14 amino acids.

This clone has ten or more counts. The CDR3 end is not reached by the read, which stops 3 residues before it; the germline J gene fills it in. The V call is TRBV7-2, the J call TRBJ2-5; the D gene is possibly TRBD1 (5 bases). Germline V lookup: CDR1 SGHTA, CDR2 FQGNSA. The ends were cut back, 10 bases at V and 4 bases at J, with 22 bases in the middle. The CDR3 contains 15 residues. The DNA read from the CDR3 is TGTGCCACCCAGATCAGGGTTACTCAGGGAGAGACC. This encodes CATQIRVTQGET. In full, the CDR3 reads CATQIRVTQGETQYF.

On this clone itself: With the read ending 3 residues before the CDR3 end, the germline J gene is used to fill in that end. The V gene is TRBV19, the J gene TRBJ1-4; D gene uncertain. The germline CDR1 and CDR2 sequences are LNHDA and SQIVND (reference sequence). V dropped 5 bases and J dropped 4 bases, with 8 bases sitting between them. CDR3 length equals 13 residues. The covered CDR3 bases are TGTGCCAGTAGTTTCCAGGTTAATGAAAAA. This codes for CASSFQVNEK. The whole CDR3 sequence is CASSFQVNEKLFF.

This clone was observed a few times. The CDR3 end falls 3 residues outside the read, so it is completed with the germline J gene. The chain recombines TRBV19 with TRBJ2-4, with a possible D match to TRBD1 (6 bases). The CDR3 covers 15 residues. The germline gives CDR1 LNHDA, CDR2 SQIVND (reference sequence). V dropped 3 bases and J dropped 5 bases, with 14 bases sitting between them. CDR3 DNA (partial): TGTGCCAGTAGTATCCAGGGGCAGGGAGAAAACATT. Residues: CASSIQGQGENI. The full CDR3 reads CASSIQGQGENIQYF.

This clone was detected ten times or more. With the read ending 3 residues before the CDR3 end, the germline J gene is used to fill in that end. The genes are TRBV7-6 and TRBJ2-5, with 13 positions matching TRBD2. Germline CDR1 reads SGHVS; CDR2 reads FNYEAQ. The ends lost 4 bases at V and 5 bases at J; junction bases unmatched: 4. This CDR3 is 15 amino acids long. The CDR3 sequence is CASSSTSGRGETQYF. Incomplete CDR3 DNA: TGTGCCAGCAGCTCTACTAGCGGGAGGGGGGAGACC.

This clone has a handful of counts. At one end, the junction sequence differs from germline, possibly due to a read error. The read ends 3 residues before the CDR3 terminus; that terminus is restored from the germline J gene. The chain carries TRBV7-8 and TRBJ1-2; TRBD1 aligns across 12 bases. CDR1 is SGHVS, CDR2 FQNEAQ, per germline. The CDR3 loop spans 15 amino acids. The CDR3 DNA, read in part, is TGTGCCAGCACGGGACAGGGGGCAATCGGCTATGAC. It yields the protein CASTGQGAIGYD. The CDR3 as a whole reads CASTGQGAIGYDYTF.

This clone was seen a few times. A clone one base away is much larger, so this may be a read error. The read terminates 3 residues before the CDR3 end, so the remaining end is supplied by the germline J gene. Different DNA sequences within this sample yield the same CDR3. V is TRBV30 and J is TRBJ1-3; TRBD1 matches 9 bases. The V gene's germline CDR1 is GTSNPN and CDR2 SVGIG (reference sequence). The CDR3 totals 21 residues. The CDR3 protein is CAWRIQWTGVKGSGSGNTIYF. The part of the CDR3 DNA that was read is TGTGCCTGGAGAATACAATGGACAGGGGTGAAAGGGTCAGGGTCTGGAAACACA.

The sample holds many counts of this clone. This CDR3 reads CASSRTSGSLGTQYF. The part of the CDR3 DNA that was read is TGTGCCAGCAGCAGAACTAGCGGGAGCCTGGGGACC. The chain recombines TRBV6-2 or TRBV6-3 with TRBJ2-5, with 11 bases aligning to TRBD2. The read halts 3 residues ahead of the CDR3 end, with the missing end drawn from the germline J gene. V lost 6 bases and J lost 7; bases outside the gene matches: 10. The CDR3 is 15 amino acids. Germline CDR1 and CDR2: MNHEY and SVGEGT.

As regards this clone: The read is 3 residues too short to cover the CDR3 end, so that end is filled in from the germline J gene. The chain employs TRBV11-2 and TRBJ2-1; D is possibly TRBD1 (6 bases). This CDR3 spans 15 amino acids. V was cut by 5 bases and J by 1 base, with 12 bases left in between. Germline CDR1 SGHAT, CDR2 FQNNGV. The CDR3 protein is CASSVRDTSYNEQFF. CDR3 bases read: TGTGCCAGCAGCGTCCGGGACACGTCCTACAATGAG.

This clone was recorded at least ten times. From the germline J gene comes the end of the CDR3, since the read stops 3 residues before it. The rearrangement uses TRBV10-3 and TRBJ2-7, with 11 bases that match TRBD2. The CDR3 loop spans 15 amino acids. CDR1 ENHRY and CDR2 SYGVKD come from the germline V gene. Trimming removed 3 bases from V and 2 bases from J; junction bases left unmatched: 3. The covered CDR3 bases are TGTGCCATCAGTGACCCGGGACTAGCGGCCTACGAG. It is translated as CAISDPGLAAYE. The whole CDR3 sequence is CAISDPGLAAYEQYF.

This clone was seen a handful of times. The covered CDR3 bases are TGTGCCAGTAGTCTGCTATCGGACAGCTCCTACGAC. Its translation is CASSLLSDSSYD. The entire CDR3 reads CASSLLSDSSYDYTF. V is TRBV19 and J is TRBJ1-2; D is perhaps TRBD1 (6 bases). Sequencing ends 3 residues short of the CDR3 end; the germline J gene provides the rest. This CDR3 comprises 15 residues. Germline lookup yields CDR1 LNHDA and CDR2 SQIVND (reference sequence).

Comments on this clone: The read stops 3 residues short of the end of the CDR3; the missing end is completed from the germline J gene. In the same sample, other DNA sequences code for this CDR3. This rearrangement joins TRBV11-2 to TRBJ2-1; 12 bases are shared with TRBD2. Germline V CDR1 and CDR2: SGHAT, FQNNGV. This CDR3 region has 15 residues. J lost 4 bases, V lost 5 bases, and 3 bases had no gene match. The covered CDR3 bases are TGTGCCAGCAGCCCCGGACTAGCGGGGTACAATGAG. Its protein product is CASSPGLAGYNE. Given in full, the CDR3 is CASSPGLAGYNEQFF.

At least ten counts were recorded for this clone. The read gets to within 3 residues of the CDR3 end, and the germline J gene fills in the rest. The J gene is TRBJ2-7, the V gene TRBV10-3, with D maybe TRBD1 (5 bases). Trimming cost V 4 bases and J 4 bases, with 17 bases left between them. The CDR3 totals 15 residues. CDR1 and CDR2 from the germline V gene are ENHRY and SYGVKD. Here the CDR3 reads CAISAPRGLGYEQYF. The sequenced CDR3 bases are TGTGCCATCAGTGCACCAAGGGGATTAGGGTACGAG.

This clone occurred many times. The sequenced fragment ends 3 residues before the CDR3 boundary, so the rest is inferred from the germline J gene. This chain joins TRBV12-3 or TRBV12-4 and TRBJ1-2; TRBD1 aligns across 7 bases. There are 12 residues in the CDR3. This chain's CDR3 is CASSDRAGGYTF. The part of the CDR3 DNA that was read is TGTGCCAGCAGCGACAGGGCGGGGGGC.

This clone has at least ten counts. The CDR3 end falls 3 residues outside the read, so it is completed with the germline J gene. The J gene is TRBJ1-5, the V gene TRBV20-1; tentatively, D is TRBD1 (6 bases). The germline V gene has CDR1 DFQATT and CDR2 SNEGSKA (reference sequence). V was clipped by 5 bases and J by 1 base, with 12 bases between them. The CDR3 is 14 residues long. The sequenced CDR3 bases are TGCAGTGCTGTGGGGGCAGGGAGCAATCAGCCC. Translated: CSAVGAGSNQP. The CDR3 as a whole reads CSAVGAGSNQPQHF.

Many counts were recorded for this clone. The read stops 3 residues short of the end of the CDR3; the missing end is completed from the germline J gene. V and J are TRBV10-3 and TRBJ2-2, with 9 bases lining up with TRBD2. Germline trimming cut 6 bases from V and 7 bases from J; bases unmatched to any gene: 9. The CDR3 is made up of 15 amino acids. CDR1 is ENHRY, CDR2 SYGVKD, per germline. The sequenced part of the CDR3 DNA is TGTGCCATCAGGGCCGGCGGGGGGGCGGTCGGGGAG. Translated: CAIRAGGGAVGE. The entire CDR3 reads CAIRAGGGAVGELFF.

Points on this clone: One base away lies a much larger clone, so this may be a sequencing read error. The read comes to an end 3 residues before the CDR3 does, leaving the germline J gene to fill in the end. The same CDR3 is also encoded by other DNA sequences in this sample. The rearrangement uses TRBV19 and TRBJ2-5; TRBD1 aligns across 7 bases. CDR1 LNHDA and CDR2 SQIVND come from the germline V gene (reference sequence). This CDR3 comprises 14 residues. The part of the CDR3 DNA that was read is TGTGCCAGTAGTCCCTCCAGACAGGGTCGAACC. The encoded protein is CASSPSRQGRT. The CDR3 reads in full as CASSPSRQGRTQYF.

This clone was detected ten times or more. CDR3 sequence: CASSLAAGGGSYEQYF. The part of the CDR3 DNA that was read is TGTGCCAGCAGCTTAGCGGCAGGGGGCGGCTCCTACGAG. This rearrangement joins TRBV7-8 to TRBJ2-7; the match to TRBD1 covers 8 bases. The read ends 3 residues before the CDR3 terminus; that terminus is restored from the germline J gene. CDR1 is SGHVS, CDR2 FQNEAQ, per germline. With 0 bases clipped from V and 0 bases from J, the junction kept 4 bases outside the gene matches. The CDR3 covers 16 residues.

This clone was seen at least ten times. The sequence runs out 3 residues before the end of the CDR3; the remainder is reconstructed from the germline J gene. The chain links TRBV10-2 to TRBJ2-5; TRBD2 aligns across 7 bases. The CDR3 has 16 amino acids. V trimming: 4 bases; J trimming: 5 bases; junction bases outside the gene matches: 13. Per the germline V gene, CDR1 is WSHSY and CDR2 is SAAADI. CDR3 bases read: TGCGCCAGCAGTGTGGGACTAAGGTCCTCAATGGAGACC. Its translation: CASSVGLRSSMET. The whole CDR3 protein reads CASSVGLRSSMETQYF.

This clone was observed many times. Coverage ceases 3 residues before the CDR3 finishes, and the germline J gene fills in the end. V is TRBV4-1 and J is TRBJ1-2; weak D call: TRBD1 (5 bases). Germline loops: CDR1 MGHRA, CDR2 YSYEKL. CDR3 length: 16 residues. V was shortened by 0 bases and J by 4 bases, with 15 bases between the two germline ends. The CDR3 is CASSQEYTGFSYGYTF. The CDR3 DNA, read in part, is TGCGCCAGCAGCCAAGAATATACAGGTTTTAGCTATGGC.

The sample holds a few counts of this clone. Coverage ceases 3 residues before the CDR3 finishes, and the germline J gene fills in the end. This chain connects TRBV6-1 to TRBJ2-3, with 10 bases matching TRBD2. The CDR3 extends over 17 amino acids. Trimming took 2 bases from V and 4 from J; bases not matched to a gene: 9. Germline CDR1 reads MNHNS; CDR2 reads SASEGT. CDR3 DNA, as far as it was read: TGTGCCAGCAGTGAAAGGACAAGCGGGGGGGACGCAGATACG. It translates to CASSERTSGGDADT. The whole CDR3 sequence is CASSERTSGGDADTQYF.

This clone was picked up many times. The CDR3 end lies 3 residues beyond the end of the read and is filled in from the germline J gene. This chain links TRBV6-1 with TRBJ1-2; D ambiguous. The germline V gene has CDR1 MNHNS and CDR2 SASEGT. CDR3 length: 12 amino acids. V was clipped by 1 base and J by 5 bases, with 5 bases between them. The sequenced part of the CDR3 DNA is TGTGCCAGCAGTGAAGTTCTATATGGC. It codes for CASSEVLYG. The entire CDR3 is CASSEVLYGYTF.

Notes on this clone: The read comes to an end 3 residues before the CDR3 does, leaving the germline J gene to fill in the end. The chain is built from TRBV7-9 and TRBJ2-3, with TRBD2 identical over 9 bases. With 4 bases clipped from V and 4 bases from J, the junction kept 6 bases outside the gene matches. The CDR3 sequence is 15 residues long. CDR1 and CDR2 (germline): SEHNR, FQNEAQ (reference sequence). The sequenced CDR3 bases are TGTGCCAGCAGCTCAATAGCGGGAGCTGCAGATACG. This codes for CASSSIAGAADT. The CDR3, in full, reads CASSSIAGAADTQYF. Full variable domain (missing parts from reference TRBV7-9 and TRBJ2-3): DTGVSQNPRHKITKRGQNVTFRCDPISEHNRLYWYRQTLGQGPEFLTYFQNEAQLEKSRLLSDRFSAERPKGSFSTLEIQRTEQGDSAMYLCASSSIAGAADTQYFGPGTRLTVL.

This clone was seen only a few times. The read ends 3 residues before the CDR3 terminus; that terminus is restored from the germline J gene. This chain connects TRBV19 to TRBJ2-1, with D possibly TRBD2 on 5 matching bases. V was pared by 6 bases and J by 7 bases, with 13 bases between. In germline, CDR1 is LNHDA, CDR2 SQIVND (reference sequence). The CDR3 is made up of 13 amino acids. The covered CDR3 bases are TGTGCCAGTAGGTCCCGGGGTGCGAATGAG. It specifies CASRSRGANE. The complete CDR3 protein is CASRSRGANEQFF. The full variable domain, in which reference TRBV19 and TRBJ2-1 provide the parts outside the CDR3, is DGGITQSPKYLFRKEGQNVTLSCEQNLNHDAMYWYRQDPGQGLRLIYYSQIVNDFQKGDIAEGYSVSREKKESFPLTVTSAQKNPTAFYLCASRSRGANEQFFGPGTRLTVL.

This clone has a count of ten or more. The read halts 3 residues ahead of the CDR3 end, with the missing end drawn from the germline J gene. V usage is TRBV5-1 and J usage is TRBJ2-7; TRBD2 matches 7 bases. Germline V gives CDR1 SGHRS, CDR2 YFSETQ. The V segment lost 5 bases and the J segment 2 bases; nucleotides outside the gene matches: 7. The CDR3 totals 14 residues. The part of the CDR3 DNA that was read is TGCGCCAGCAGTTCTACAGCGGGACCCTACGAG. This codes for CASSSTAGPYE. The full CDR3 protein is CASSSTAGPYEQYF.

This clone has a count of ten or more. Sequencing ends 3 residues short of the CDR3 end; the germline J gene provides the rest. The chain links TRBV19 to TRBJ2-5; 8 nucleotides line up with TRBD2. CDR3 length equals 19 residues. V was clipped by 3 bases and J by 5 bases; unmatched bases: 20. The germline V gene encodes CDR1 LNHDA and CDR2 SQIVND (reference sequence). CDR3 residues: CASSIHKESTLAGFETQYF. The sequenced CDR3 bases are TGTGCCAGTAGTATTCACAAGGAGTCCACCTTAGCGGGGTTCGAGACC.

This clone was detected many times. The sequence runs out 3 residues before the end of the CDR3; the remainder is reconstructed from the germline J gene. The chain links TRBV7-2 to TRBJ2-1, with TRBD2 matching 9 bases. The CDR3 is 14 amino acids. V lost 6 bases and J lost 7; bases outside the gene matches: 7. Germline lookup yields CDR1 SGHTA and CDR2 FQGNSA. Here the CDR3 reads CASSPRSGGNEQFF. Incomplete CDR3 DNA: TGTGCCAGCAGTCCAAGGAGCGGGGGGAATGAG.

Ten or more counts support this clone. The read falls 3 residues short of the CDR3 end, and the missing part is taken from the germline J gene. The chain employs TRBV20-1 and TRBJ1-5; D is unresolved. The CDR3 has 13 amino acids. Germline V CDR1 and CDR2: DFQATT, SNEGSKA (reference sequence). V lost 2 bases and J lost 6, with 11 bases in between. The CDR3 here is CSARKGYGQPQHF. The sequenced part of the CDR3 DNA is TGCAGTGCTAGAAAGGGTTACGGTCAGCCC.

This clone was recorded many times. The read stops 3 residues short of the end of the CDR3; the missing end is completed from the germline J gene. V and J are TRBV4-1 and TRBJ2-7; 10 bases are a match to TRBD1. The CDR3 has 13 amino acids. V dropped 8 bases and J dropped 1; count of bases not matched to a gene: 2. Germline-derived CDR1 and CDR2 are MGHRA and YSYEKL. The sequenced CDR3 bases are TGCGCCAGCGGGGGACAGGGGTCCTACGAG. Encoded protein: CASGGQGSYE. The CDR3 as a whole reads CASGGQGSYEQYF.

This clone has ten or more counts. The read is 3 residues too short to cover the CDR3 end, so that end is filled in from the germline J gene. The chain joins TRBV10-2 to TRBJ2-2; D is perhaps TRBD2 (5 bases). This CDR3 is built from 12 residues. Germline lookup yields CDR1 WSHSY and CDR2 SAAADI. CDR3 bases read: TGCGCTGCTGAGAGGGACACCGGGGAG. It translates to CAAERDTGE. The entire CDR3 protein reads CAAERDTGELFF.

In its sample, this clone was seen many times. The CDR3 goes on 3 residues after the read ends, and that part is filled in from the germline J gene. The V and J genes are TRBV19 and TRBJ1-5; D unclear. CDR1 is LNHDA, CDR2 SQIVND, per germline (reference sequence). The CDR3 covers 16 residues. Trimming pared 4 bases from V and 0 bases from J, leaving 13 bases between. CDR3 DNA (partial): TGTGCCAGTAGTACCGGGGATGGGATTAGCAATCAGCCC. Translation gives CASSTGDGISNQP. The entire CDR3 protein reads CASSTGDGISNQPQHF.